This TCR beta chain appears in the sequencing data of a study of spatial heterogeneity in lung cancer. Study background: For the average unique TCR and UMI combination, more than 8.5 occurrences appeared in raw reads.

Specified time point: sample taken at primary tumor resection. The input material, whole RNA from tumor, nontumor lung or frozen PBMC, was sequenced unsorted. Each TCR cDNA molecule bore a unique molecular identifier. In TCRdb, the 5' RACE reads were re-called with MiXCR into one record per CDR3 protein. The table has approximately 14,000 distinct CDR3 sequences, 11% seen once. This clonotype was observed at least ten times. Sample: PBMCs, taken at surgery. The TCR originated in a female donor with early-stage non-small cell lung cancer.

DNA of the CDR3: TGCAGCGTTCAACCCGGAGGCGGGGGAGGGCAAGAGACCCAGTACTTC. It yields the protein CSVQPGGGGGQETQYF. The V gene is TRBV29-1, the J gene TRBJ2-5, with 7 bases identical to TRBD2. Trimming took 5 bases from V and 2 from J; bases not matched to a gene: 14. The CDR3 totals 16 residues. Germline V gene lookup returns CDR1 SQVTM and CDR2 ANQGSEA.